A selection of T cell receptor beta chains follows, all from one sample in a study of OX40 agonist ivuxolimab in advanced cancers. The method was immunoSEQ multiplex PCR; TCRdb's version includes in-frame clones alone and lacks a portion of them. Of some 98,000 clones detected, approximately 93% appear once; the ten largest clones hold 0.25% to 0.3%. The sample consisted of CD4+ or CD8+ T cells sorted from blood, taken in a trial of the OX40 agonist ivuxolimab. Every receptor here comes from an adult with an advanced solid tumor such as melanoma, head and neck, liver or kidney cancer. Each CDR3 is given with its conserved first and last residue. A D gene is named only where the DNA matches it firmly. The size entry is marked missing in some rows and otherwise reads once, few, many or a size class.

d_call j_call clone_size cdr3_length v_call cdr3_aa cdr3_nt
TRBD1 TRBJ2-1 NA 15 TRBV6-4 CASSKGTVSYNEQFF TGTGCCAGCAGTAAAGGGACAGTGTCCTACAATGAGCAGTTCTTC
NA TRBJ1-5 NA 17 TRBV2 CASSAEAGEFYSQPQHF TGTGCCAGCAGTGCGGAGGCAGGGGAATTTTACAGTCAGCCCCAGCATTTT
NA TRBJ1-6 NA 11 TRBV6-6 CASRRNSPLHF TGTGCCAGCAGACGGAATTCACCCCTCCACTTT
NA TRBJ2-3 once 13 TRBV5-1 CASSLGYGDTQYF TGCGCCAGCAGCTTGGGGTACGGGGATACGCAGTATTTT
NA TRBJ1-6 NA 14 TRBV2 CASSPETSDSPLHF TGTGCCAGCAGCCCCGAGACATCAGATTCACCCCTCCACTTT
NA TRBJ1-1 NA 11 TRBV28 CASGGNTEAFF TGTGCCAGCGGGGGGAACACTGAAGCTTTCTTT
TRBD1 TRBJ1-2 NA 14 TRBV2 CASSRETGGYGYTF TGTGCCAGCAGCCGGGAGACAGGGGGCTATGGCTACACCTTC
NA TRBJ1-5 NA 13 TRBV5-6 CASVQGNNQPQHF TGTGCCAGCGTCCAGGGGAACAATCAGCCCCAGCATTTT
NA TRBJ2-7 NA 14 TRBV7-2 CASSLTGGSYEQYF TGTGCCAGCAGCTTAACAGGCGGTTCCTACGAGCAGTACTTC
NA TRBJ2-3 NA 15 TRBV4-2 CASSQLGDTTDTQYF TGTGCCAGCAGCCAACTCGGGGATACGACAGATACGCAGTATTTT
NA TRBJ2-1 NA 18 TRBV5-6 CASSSPSPGSTFYNEQFF TGTGCCAGCAGCTCCCCTTCGCCGGGATCCACCTTCTACAATGAGCAGTTCTTC
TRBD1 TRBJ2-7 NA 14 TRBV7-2 CASSRDRGAYEQYF TGTGCCAGCAGCCGGGACAGGGGGGCCTACGAGCAGTACTTC
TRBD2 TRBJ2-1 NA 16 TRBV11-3 CASSLGLAGLNNEQFF TGTGCCAGCAGCCTTGGACTAGCGGGTTTGAACAATGAGCAGTTCTTC
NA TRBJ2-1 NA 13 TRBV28 CASSRDRTNEQFF TGTGCCAGCAGTAGGGACCGAACCAATGAGCAGTTCTTC
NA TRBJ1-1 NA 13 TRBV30 CAWSPQPNTEAFF TGTGCCTGGAGCCCACAGCCGAACACTGAAGCTTTCTTT
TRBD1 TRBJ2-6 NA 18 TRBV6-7 CASSQTGQDLSGANVLTF TGTGCCAGCAGTCAAACGGGACAGGACCTCTCTGGGGCCAACGTCCTGACTTTC
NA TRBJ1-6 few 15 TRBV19 CASRTDGGGSSPLHF TGTGCCAGTAGGACAGACGGGGGTGGTTCGTCACCCCTCCACTTT
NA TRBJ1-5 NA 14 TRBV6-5 CASSDRYGNQPQHF TGTGCCAGCAGTGATAGGTATGGCAATCAGCCCCAGCATTTT
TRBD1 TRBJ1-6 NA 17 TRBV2 CASNIGQGGSYNSPLHF TGTGCCAGCAATATAGGACAGGGAGGGTCCTATAATTCACCCCTCCACTTT
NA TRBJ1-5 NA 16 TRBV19 CASSLTGRGGNQPQHF TGTGCCAGTAGCCTGACAGGCCGGGGGGGCAATCAGCCCCAGCATTTT
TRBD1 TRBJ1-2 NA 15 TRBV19 CASSIGTGFFYGYTF TGTGCCAGTAGTATAGGGACAGGGTTTTTCTATGGCTACACCTTC
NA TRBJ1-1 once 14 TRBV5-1 CASSLIQGNTEAFF TGCGCCAGCAGCTTAATACAGGGGAACACTGAAGCTTTCTTT
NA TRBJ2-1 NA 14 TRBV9 CASSVRRDSDEQFF TGTGCCAGCAGCGTTCGGCGGGATTCCGATGAGCAGTTCTTC
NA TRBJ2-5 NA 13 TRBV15 CATSIRGGETQYF TGTGCCACCAGCATCAGGGGAGGCGAGACCCAGTACTTC
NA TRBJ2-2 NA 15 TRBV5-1 CASSSRDRATGELFF TGCGCCAGCAGCTCCCGGGACCGAGCCACCGGGGAGCTGTTTTTT